A selection of T cell receptor beta chains follows, all from one sample in a study of siplizumab effects on memory and regulatory T cells. The method was immunoSEQ multiplex PCR; TCRdb's version includes in-frame clones alone and lacks a portion of them. Counted here are about 91,000 clones, around 97% occurring once; the ten biggest clones make up roughly 0.033%. Source material: naive CD4+ T cells sorted from blood. The origin of the receptors is a human donor in good health. CDR3s include the opening cysteine and the closing phenylalanine or tryptophan. Each record gives: clone size, V gene, J gene, CDR3 length, D gene, CDR3 DNA, CDR3 protein. The D gene is left open where the match is weak. For some rows the clone size is stated as once, few or many, or as a class when expanded; others skip it.

>once|TRBV15|TRBJ1-2|13|.
TGTGCCACCAGCAGACAGGGGCTCTATGGCTACACCTTC
CATSRQGLYGYTF
>few|TRBV11-2|TRBJ1-6|18|TRBD1
TGTGCCAGCAGCTATGGACAGGCGCGCCACGCCTATAATTCACCCCTCCACTTT
CASSYGQARHAYNSPLHF
>.|TRBV4-1|TRBJ2-1|14|TRBD1
TGCGCCAGCAGGAGAGGGACAGACTACAATGAGCAGTTCTTC
CASRRGTDYNEQFF
>.|TRBV2|TRBJ1-2|11|TRBD1
TGTGCCAGCGGACAGGGCTCTGGCTACACCTTC
CASGQGSGYTF
>.|TRBV6-5|TRBJ1-1|14|TRBD1
TGTGCCAGCAGCCGAGGGGGCAGAGGGACTGAAGCTTTCTTT
CASSRGGRGTEAFF
>.|TRBV27|TRBJ1-5|14|TRBD1
TGTGCCAGCAGCCCGGACAGGGGTTATCAGCCCCAGCATTTT
CASSPDRGYQPQHF
>.|TRBV4-2|TRBJ2-1|17|.
TGTGCCAGCAGCCCTGGGGGCCGGGACCACCAGGGAAATGAGCAGTTCTTC
CASSPGGRDHQGNEQFF
>.|TRBV28|TRBJ1-1|13|.
TGTGCCAGCAGTTTCCTACAACTCGCCGAAGCTTTCTTT
CASSFLQLAEAFF
>once|TRBV5-1|TRBJ2-2|20|TRBD1
TGCGCCAGCAGCCCTCCAAGGGGGGACAGGATCAGTTGGAACACCGGGGAGCTGTTTTTT
CASSPPRGDRISWNTGELFF
>.|TRBV6-5|TRBJ1-3|16|.
TGTGCCAGCAGTTACTTTTCCCTCAACTCTGGAAACACCATATATTTT
CASSYFSLNSGNTIYF
>.|TRBV15|TRBJ2-5|13|TRBD2
TGTGCCACCAGCGGGCGGGGGCAAGAGACCCAGTACTTC
CATSGRGQETQYF
>.|TRBV10-1|TRBJ1-2|10|.
TGCGCCAGCATACGGTATGGCTACACCTTC
CASIRYGYTF
>.|TRBV19|TRBJ2-7|14|TRBD2
TGTGCCAGTAGTATACTAGCGGGGGACTACGAGCAGTACTTC
CASSILAGDYEQYF
>few|TRBV30|TRBJ1-1|12|.
TGTCTGGGTTCGGGGGCGAGGACTGAAGCTTTCTTT
CLGSGARTEAFF
>.|TRBV7-3|TRBJ1-3|12|.
TGTGCCAGCAGAAGACGGGGAAACACCATATATTTT
CASRRRGNTIYF
>.|TRBV5-4|TRBJ2-1|17|.
TGTGCCAGCAGCTCCTCGCCCTTCCTTCGCCTCCAGGGTGAGCAGTTCTTC
CASSSSPFLRLQGEQFF
>.|TRBV5-7|TRBJ1-2|16|.
TGTGCCAGCAGCTTGGAGTTAGGCCAAGATAACTATGGCTACACCTTC
CASSLELGQDNYGYTF
>.|TRBV20-1|TRBJ1-4|10|.
TGCAGTGCTAGAGACGAAAAACTGTTTTTT
CSARDEKLFF
>once|TRBV6-6|TRBJ1-1|13|TRBD1
TGTGCCAGCGGACGGACAGGGGGCAGAGGGGCTTTCTTT
CASGRTGGRGAFF
>.|TRBV21-1|TRBJ1-5|14|.
TGTGCCAGCAGCAAAGGACAGGGGAGGCAGCCCCAGCATTTT
CASSKGQGRQPQHF
>.|TRBV4-2|TRBJ2-1|18|TRBD2
TGTGCCAGCAGCCAAGAGTTCCTAGCGGGCGGCTCCATAAATGAGCAGTTCTTC
CASSQEFLAGGSINEQFF
>.|TRBV6-5|TRBJ2-7|16|.
TGTGCCAGCAGTTACGGCCCGGCAGGGGGGTCCTACGAGCAGTACTTC
CASSYGPAGGSYEQYF
>.|TRBV7-3|TRBJ1-2|13|.
TGTGCCAGCAGCTTATTGGGGGTTACTGGCTACACCTTC
CASSLLGVTGYTF
>.|TRBV5-5|TRBJ2-7|12|.
TGTGCCAGCAGGGAACAGGGCGGTGAGCAGTACTTC
CASREQGGEQYF
>.|TRBV4-2|TRBJ2-7|17|TRBD2
TGTGCCAGCAGCCAAGAGTCTAGCGGGGGGCCTCCTCTGGGGCAGTACTTC
CASSQESSGGPPLGQYF
>.|TRBV9|TRBJ1-1|16|.
TGTGCCAGCAGCAGGGGGAGTCCAGGGAAGGGCACTGAAGCTTTCTTT
CASSRGSPGKGTEAFF